The source of this T cell receptor (beta chain) is a study of blood T cell repertoires in COVID-19 (dated by TCRdb to 2020 to 2021). Turning to the overall study: The collaborator samples originated in the United States, Italy and Spain and spanned the acute and convalescent phases of COVID-19. Nearly every sample came with metadata listing a de-identified subject ID, COVID-19 status, age in years and sex. The prospective study material was composed of cDNA or gDNA derived from T cells, B-cell-depleted T cells, or PBMCs. The samples were drawn from the first 160 participants of the ongoing ImmuneRACE study and from 1,254 subjects provided by 6 global collaborators. The repertoires were released in a freely available public database meant as a resource for research on the immune response to SARS-CoV-2. HLA class I and class II types, where available, came from metadata supplied by the sample provider rather than from assay-based typing. The dataset comprised deeply sampled blood TCRbeta repertoires from subjects exposed to, actively infected with, or recovered from COVID-19. Results the study describes overall, beyond this receptor: Clinical and demographic metadata were provided uncurated, with the amount varying by source and participant.

TCRbeta CDR3 regions were amplified from genomic DNA by means of the immunoSEQ Assay, a bias-controlled multiplex PCR. The study's own analysis went as follows. Within the assay, amplification of reference gene primers was used to estimate how many nucleated cells each sample contained. Sequence reads were collapsed and filtered to measure the absolute abundance of every unique TCRbeta CDR3 rearrangement. For each sample, productive Simpson clonality was calculated by taking the square root of Simpson's diversity index across productive rearrangements. TCRdb's version of the immuneACCESS table is confined to in-frame rearrangements and falls short of the full clone set. An unresolved V gene accounts for under half of the shortfall where checked; the remainder is of unknown origin. For V, J and clone size, that table is used; D and trimming come from the DNA. In this sample the table shows 95,000 to 100,000 clones, over 75% of which occur a single time. The top ten constitute about 10% of the sample.

This clone was observed a single time. Its target antigen remains unknown. No quality values exist for individual bases; no much larger clone is one base distant. Whole blood was collected in K2EDTA tubes by collaborating institutions according to the institutions' own protocols. Collaborator samples were shipped for TCRbeta analysis as frozen whole blood, isolated PBMCs, or DNA extracted from either sample type. Trimming takes 2 bases from V and 4 bases from J, and the germline ends sit 14 bases apart. Including the terminal cysteine and phenylalanine, the CDR3 comprises 15 residues. Only the CDR3 DNA is retained, 45 bases long and in frame from the first base. The germline V gene specifies MNHGY as CDR1 and SAAAGT as CDR2.

The chain is made from TRBV6-8 and TRBJ1-2; the D gene is unclear. The sample consisted of peripheral blood. The TCR sequence derives from a woman older than 75 with acute or convalescent COVID-19. The CDR3 loop reads CASSYGEGVGYGYTF. The nucleotides are TGTGCCAGCAGTTACGGGGAGGGAGTGGGCTATGGCTACACCTTC.